These T cell receptor beta chains were read from a single sample in a study of cytomegalovirus exposure and HLA in healthy donors. The method was immunoSEQ multiplex PCR; TCRdb's version includes in-frame clones alone and lacks a portion of them. The sample records 100,000 to 150,000 clones, about 74% being singletons. Input material: PBMCs. These receptor sequences come from a woman aged 50 to 60 in good health and CMV-seropositive. The CDR3 runs from the conserved cysteine through the conserved F or W. A D gene is named only where the DNA matches it firmly. Only some rows state a clone size, as once, few, many or a class for expanded clones.

j_call clone_size d_call v_call cdr3_nt cdr3_aa
TRBJ1-2 NA NA TRBV6-4 TGTGCCAGCAGTGGACAGAACTATGGCTACACCTTC CASSGQNYGYTF
TRBJ1-2 NA TRBD1 TRBV6-6 TGTGCCAGCAGTGACAGGGGAGATGGCTACACCTTC CASSDRGDGYTF
TRBJ1-5 NA NA TRBV19 TGTGCCAGTAACACCCAGATCAATCAGCCCCAGCATTTT CASNTQINQPQHF
TRBJ1-5 few NA TRBV5-6 TGTGCCAGCAGTCAGAACAGAGATCAGCCCCAGCATTTT CASSQNRDQPQHF
TRBJ1-1 NA NA TRBV19 TGTGCCAGTAGCTTGGGGAGCGGAAACACTGAAGCTTTCTTT CASSLGSGNTEAFF
TRBJ1-6 NA NA TRBV14 TGTGCCAGCAGCCATGTTGCGGGGGGTTCACCCCTCCACTTT CASSHVAGGSPLHF
TRBJ2-1 NA TRBD2 TRBV5-1 TGCGCCAGCAGCTCGGGACTAGCGGCCTCCTACAATGAGCAGTTCTTC CASSSGLAASYNEQFF
TRBJ2-7 NA NA TRBV2 TGTGCCAGCAGACAGGGTTGGAATTGCGAGCAGTACTTC CASRQGWNCEQYF
TRBJ2-5 NA NA TRBV5-1 TGCGCCAGCAGCTTTCGTATTGGCAGGGGAATAGAGACCCAGTACTTC CASSFRIGRGIETQYF
TRBJ2-5 NA NA TRBV19 TGTGCCAGTAGGGTGGCAGGGACTGGAGGAAGAGAGACCCAGTACTTC CASRVAGTGGRETQYF
TRBJ1-2 NA TRBD1 TRBV25-1 TGTGCCAGCAGCGACTTGGGACAGGCCTATGGCTACACCTTC CASSDLGQAYGYTF
TRBJ2-1 NA NA TRBV7-2 TGTGCCAGCAGCTTTGGGGACTCCCGCCATGAGCAGTTCTTC CASSFGDSRHEQFF
TRBJ2-5 NA TRBD2 TRBV7-2 TGTGCCAGCAGCAGAGAGGGAGGGTCGCGGGGGGAGACCCAGTACTTC CASSREGGSRGETQYF
TRBJ2-7 NA TRBD1 TRBV18 TGTGCCAGCTCACGTAACAGGGGAACCTACGAGCAGTACTTC CASSRNRGTYEQYF
TRBJ2-5 few NA TRBV18 TGTGCCAGCTCAGAGACGGCAGGGGATGGGACCCAGTACTTC CASSETAGDGTQYF
TRBJ1-5 once NA TRBV28 TGTGCCACCAGCGTGTGGGAGAGGCCCCAGCATTTT CATSVWERPQHF
TRBJ2-5 NA TRBD1 TRBV6-6 TGTGCCAGCAGCGGGACAGTCCAAGAGACCCAGTACTTC CASSGTVQETQYF
TRBJ2-1 few TRBD2 TRBV4-2 TGTGCCAGCAGCCAAGATGGGATCGGGGGGACCTACAATGAGCAGTTCTTC CASSQDGIGGTYNEQFF
TRBJ2-7 NA TRBD2 TRBV11-2 TGTGCCAGCAGCTCGGGACTAGCAAACGAGCAGTACTTC CASSSGLANEQYF
TRBJ2-3 NA NA TRBV4-3 TGCGCCAGCAGCCAGGACTCCCGGAGCACAGATACGCAGTATTTT CASSQDSRSTDTQYF
TRBJ2-2 NA NA TRBV21-1 TGTGCCAGCAGCAAAGAGGCAGGGGGTATTACCGGGGAGCTGTTTTTT CASSKEAGGITGELFF
TRBJ2-3 NA NA TRBV7-9 TGTGCCAGCAGCTTAGGGGACTTTTCGGATACGCAGTATTTT CASSLGDFSDTQYF
TRBJ1-4 NA TRBD1 TRBV2 TGTGCCAGCACCACAGACAGGGGAGGTGAAAAACTGTTTTTT CASTTDRGGEKLFF
TRBJ1-6 NA TRBD1 TRBV6-5 TGTGCCAGCAGTGCAGGGGGGACATCAAATTCACCCCTCCACTTT CASSAGGTSNSPLHF
TRBJ1-1 NA NA TRBV2 TGTGCCAGCAGTGTTGTCAGGGGAGAGGGTGAAGCTTTCTTT CASSVVRGEGEAFF
TRBJ2-5 once NA TRBV7-9 TGTGCCAGCAGCTCTGGACAGCAAGAGACCCAGTACTTC CASSSGQQETQYF
TRBJ1-5 NA NA TRBV6-1 TGTGCCAGCAGTGGGACAGATCGACCTTATCAGCCCCAGCATTTT CASSGTDRPYQPQHF
TRBJ2-7 NA NA TRBV30 TGTGCCTGGAGTGTTCAGGATCCGCGCTACGAGCAGTACTTC CAWSVQDPRYEQYF
TRBJ2-4 few NA TRBV7-2 TGTGCCAGCAGCTCCCCGGCGGGGGCCAAAAACATTCAGTACTTC CASSSPAGAKNIQYF
TRBJ2-1 NA NA TRBV7-2 TGTGCCAGCAGCTTATCTAGCGAGATTTACAATGAGCAGTTCTTC CASSLSSEIYNEQFF
TRBJ1-5 NA TRBD1 TRBV5-8 TGTGCCAGCAGCTTGGACAGGGGCGGCAATCAGCCCCAGCATTTT CASSLDRGGNQPQHF
TRBJ2-1 NA TRBD1 TRBV9 TGTGCCAGCAGCGTTAGAGGACAGGGGGCGAATGAGCAGTTCTTC CASSVRGQGANEQFF
TRBJ1-1 few NA TRBV6-5 TGTGCCAGCAGGCTGACAGGCGTGAACACTGAAGCTTTCTTT CASRLTGVNTEAFF
TRBJ1-2 NA TRBD1 TRBV5-5 TGTGCCAGCAGCTTGGTCGCAGGGGGCCAAAGAGGCGATGGCTACACCTTC CASSLVAGGQRGDGYTF
TRBJ1-1 NA NA TRBV6-5 TGTGCCAGCAGTTACTCAGGGGAGGCGGCTTTCTTT CASSYSGEAAFF
TRBJ1-3 few NA TRBV4-2 TGTGCCAGCAGCCAAGTGGGAGAGGGCCATGGAAACACCATATATTTT CASSQVGEGHGNTIYF
TRBJ2-2 few NA TRBV30 TGTGCCTGGAGTGTCGCGGCAACCGGGGAGCTGTTTTTT CAWSVAATGELFF
TRBJ1-1 NA NA TRBV6-5 TGTGCCAGCAGTAGCGGTACCACTGAAGCTTTCTTT CASSSGTTEAFF
TRBJ2-4 NA NA TRBV5-1 TGCGCCAGCAGCTCCGGGACTCAAGAAAACATTCAGTACTTC CASSSGTQENIQYF
TRBJ2-1 once NA TRBV7-9 TGTGCCAGCAGCTTATCAGGAGGCAATGAGCAGTTCTTC CASSLSGGNEQFF
TRBJ2-1 NA TRBD1 TRBV9 TGTGCCCGCAGCGCCCCCCACAGGGGGCGGTCTGGTGAGCAGTTCTTC CARSAPHRGRSGEQFF
TRBJ2-3 NA TRBD2 TRBV11-2 TGTGCCAGCTTTAGGACGGGGGGGCCAAATACGCAGTATTTT CASFRTGGPNTQYF
TRBJ2-5 NA NA TRBV28 TGTGCCAGCAGTTCCATCCGGAGGGCCAGAGGGGAGACCCAGTACTTC CASSSIRRARGETQYF
TRBJ2-5 NA TRBD2 TRBV7-6 TGTGCCAGCAGCCTCAATCCGGTCAGCGGGGGGGGAGAGACCCAGTACTTC CASSLNPVSGGGETQYF
TRBJ1-5 NA NA TRBV6-1 TGTGCCAGCAGAGGGGACACGAATCAGCCCCAGCATTTT CASRGDTNQPQHF
TRBJ2-5 NA NA TRBV9 TGTGCCAGCAGCCCCCGGACAGAACAAGAGACCCAGTACTTC CASSPRTEQETQYF
TRBJ2-1 NA NA TRBV19 TGTGCCAGTAGTAGCCGGATAGAGGATGAGCAGTTCTTC CASSSRIEDEQFF
TRBJ2-3 few NA TRBV6-5 TGTGCCAGCAGGAGAGATGAGGATACGCAGTATTTT CASRRDEDTQYF
TRBJ1-3 NA TRBD1 TRBV10-1 TGCGCCAGCAGAGACAGGGTAACGGGAAACACCATATATTTT CASRDRVTGNTIYF
TRBJ1-5 NA TRBD1 TRBV4-3 TGCGCCAGCAGCCAAGACTGGACAGGGGGGAACGATCAGCCCCAGCATTTT CASSQDWTGGNDQPQHF
TRBJ1-5 NA NA TRBV28 TGTGCCAGCAGATCGGGGGAGTGGGATCAGCCCCAGCATTTT CASRSGEWDQPQHF
TRBJ1-5 NA NA TRBV12-5 TGTGCTAGTGCTCTAGACGGGCCCCAGCATTTT CASALDGPQHF
TRBJ2-5 once TRBD2 TRBV2 TGTGCCAGCAGTGATGGAAGGACTAGGGGCCAAGAGACCCAGTACTTC CASSDGRTRGQETQYF
TRBJ2-1 few NA TRBV6-1 TGTGCCAGCAGTGTATCACACGACTCCTACAATGAGCAGTTCTTC CASSVSHDSYNEQFF
TRBJ1-1 NA TRBD1 TRBV6-1 TGTGCCAGCTCTGACAGGGTCACTGAAGCTTTCTTT CASSDRVTEAFF
TRBJ1-3 NA NA TRBV11-2 TGTGCCAGCAGCACAGCCAGGGGAAACACCATATATTTT CASSTARGNTIYF
TRBJ2-1 NA NA TRBV9 TGTGCCAGCAGCGTACTGACTGGTACCTACAATGAGCAGTTCTTC CASSVLTGTYNEQFF
TRBJ1-3 NA NA TRBV7-9 TGTGCCAGCACTAGGAATGGTGCTGGAAACACCATATATTTT CASTRNGAGNTIYF